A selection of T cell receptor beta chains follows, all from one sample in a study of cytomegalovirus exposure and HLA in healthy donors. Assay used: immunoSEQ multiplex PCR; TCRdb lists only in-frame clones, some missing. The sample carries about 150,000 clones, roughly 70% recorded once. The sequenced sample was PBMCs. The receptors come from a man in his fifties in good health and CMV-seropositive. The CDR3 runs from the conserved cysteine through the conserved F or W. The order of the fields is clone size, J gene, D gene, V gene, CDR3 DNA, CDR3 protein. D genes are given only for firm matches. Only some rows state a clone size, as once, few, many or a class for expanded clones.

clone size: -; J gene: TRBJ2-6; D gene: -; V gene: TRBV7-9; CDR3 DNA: TGTGCCAGCAGCTTATATGCTGGGGCCAACGTCCTGACTTTC; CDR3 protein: CASSLYAGANVLTF
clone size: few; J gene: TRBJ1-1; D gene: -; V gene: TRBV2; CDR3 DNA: TGTGCCAGCAGTTACCTAAAGACAGCGAACACTGAAGCTTTCTTT; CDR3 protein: CASSYLKTANTEAFF
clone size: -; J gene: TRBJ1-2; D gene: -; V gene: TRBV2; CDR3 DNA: TGTGCCAGCAGTCGGAATGGGGTAGGGGGGGGAGGTGGCTACACCTTC; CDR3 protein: CASSRNGVGGGGGYTF
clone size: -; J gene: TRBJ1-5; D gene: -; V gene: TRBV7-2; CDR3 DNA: TGTGCCAGCAGCTTTTCCGTTGGGGGACTTTTGCCCCAGCATTTT; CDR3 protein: CASSFSVGGLLPQHF
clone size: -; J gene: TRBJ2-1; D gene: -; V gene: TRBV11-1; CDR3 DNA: TGTGCCAGCAGCTTAGACAGATACAATGAGCAGTTCTTC; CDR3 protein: CASSLDRYNEQFF
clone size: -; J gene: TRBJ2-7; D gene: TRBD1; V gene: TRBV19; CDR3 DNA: TGTGCCAGTAGTTCCTCGACAGGGGGCGGCTACGAGCAGTACTTC; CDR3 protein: CASSSSTGGGYEQYF
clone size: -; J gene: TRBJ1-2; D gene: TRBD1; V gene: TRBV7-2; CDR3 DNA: TGTGCCAGCAGCTTGATGACAGGGAAGGCTGGCTACACCTTC; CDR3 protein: CASSLMTGKAGYTF
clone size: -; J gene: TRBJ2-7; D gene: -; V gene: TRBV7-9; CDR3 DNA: TGTGCCAGCAGCTTGCCAGGGTCCTACGAGCAGTACTTC; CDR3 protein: CASSLPGSYEQYF
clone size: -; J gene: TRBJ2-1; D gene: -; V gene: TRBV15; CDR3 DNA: TGTGCCACCAGCAGAGATCCCAGGTCCTACAATGAGCAGTTCTTC; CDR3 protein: CATSRDPRSYNEQFF
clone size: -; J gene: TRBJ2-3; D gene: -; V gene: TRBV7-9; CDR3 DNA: TGTGCCAGCAGCTTAGTCGGCGGGGATAGTACGCAGTATTTT; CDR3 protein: CASSLVGGDSTQYF
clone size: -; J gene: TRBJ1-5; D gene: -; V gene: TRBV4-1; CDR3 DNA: TGCGCCAGCAGCCAAGATAGGAGGCAGCCCCAGCATTTT; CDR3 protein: CASSQDRRQPQHF
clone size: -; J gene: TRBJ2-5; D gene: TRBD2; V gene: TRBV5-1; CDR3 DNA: TGCGCCAGCACCCTTGGGGGACTAGCGGGAGAGGGAGGAGAGACCCAGTACTTC; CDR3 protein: CASTLGGLAGEGGETQYF
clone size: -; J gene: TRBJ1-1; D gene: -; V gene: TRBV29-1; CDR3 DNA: TGCAGCGCCGGGGAGCGCACTGAAGCTTTCTTT; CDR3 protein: CSAGERTEAFF
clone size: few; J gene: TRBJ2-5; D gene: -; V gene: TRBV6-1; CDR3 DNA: TGTGCCAGCAGTGAAGCACATGGTGGCGAGACCCAGTACTTC; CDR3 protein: CASSEAHGGETQYF
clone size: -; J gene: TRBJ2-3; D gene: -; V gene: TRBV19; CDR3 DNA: TGTGCCAGTTCTTACCTAGGAAGCACAGATACGCAGTATTTT; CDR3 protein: CASSYLGSTDTQYF
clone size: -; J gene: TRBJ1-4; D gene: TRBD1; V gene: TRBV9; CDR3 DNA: TGTGCCAGCAGCCCAAGGACAGGCGAGGGAAAACTGTTTTTT; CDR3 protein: CASSPRTGEGKLFF
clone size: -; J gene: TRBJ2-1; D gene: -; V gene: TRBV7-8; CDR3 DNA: TGTGCCAGCAGCTTATATGGGGGCGCGAACAATGAGCAGTTCTTC; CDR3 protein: CASSLYGGANNEQFF
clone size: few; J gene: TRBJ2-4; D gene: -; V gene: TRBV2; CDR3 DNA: TGTGCCAGCAGGGGGCGCACTGTAGCCAAAAACATTCAGTACTTC; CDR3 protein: CASRGRTVAKNIQYF
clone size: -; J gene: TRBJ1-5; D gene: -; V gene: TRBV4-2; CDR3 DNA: TGTGCCAGCAGCCAAGACCAGGGGAATCAGCCCCAGCATTTT; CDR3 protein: CASSQDQGNQPQHF
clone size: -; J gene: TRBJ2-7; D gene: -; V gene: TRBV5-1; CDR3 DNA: TGCGCCAGCAGCTTGGATGGACAGCCTCAACCGGCGTTGGGGTACTTC; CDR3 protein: CASSLDGQPQPALGYF
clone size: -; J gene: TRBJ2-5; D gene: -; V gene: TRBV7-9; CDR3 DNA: TGTGCCAGCACCTCGGGGAGGACAGGTCAAGAGACCCAGTACTTC; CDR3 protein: CASTSGRTGQETQYF
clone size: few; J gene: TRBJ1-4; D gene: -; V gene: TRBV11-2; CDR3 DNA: TGTGCCAGCAGGTCCGGGACAGAAAAACTGTTTTTT; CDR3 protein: CASRSGTEKLFF
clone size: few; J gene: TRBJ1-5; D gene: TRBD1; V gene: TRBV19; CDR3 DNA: TGTGCCAGTAGGACAGGGGAGGATCAGCCCCAGCATTTT; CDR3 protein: CASRTGEDQPQHF
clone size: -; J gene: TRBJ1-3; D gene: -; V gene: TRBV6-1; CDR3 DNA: TGTGCCAGCAGTGAGACTTACACAGGTAGCTACACCATATATTTT; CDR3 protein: CASSETYTGSYTIYF
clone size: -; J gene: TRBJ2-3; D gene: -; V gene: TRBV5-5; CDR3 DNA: TGTGCCAGCAGCTTGCTAGGGGGGGCAGTTACGCAGTATTTT; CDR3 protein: CASSLLGGAVTQYF
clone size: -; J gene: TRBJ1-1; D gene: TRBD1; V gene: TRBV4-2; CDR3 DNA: TGTGCCAGCAGCCAACGCCCCCTGGGGACAGGGACGCTGAACACTGAAGCTTTCTTT; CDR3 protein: CASSQRPLGTGTLNTEAFF
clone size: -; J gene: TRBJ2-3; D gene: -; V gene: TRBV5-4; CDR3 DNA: TGTGCCAGCAGCTTGGATGTCTCTAGCACAGATACGCAGTATTTT; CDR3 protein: CASSLDVSSTDTQYF
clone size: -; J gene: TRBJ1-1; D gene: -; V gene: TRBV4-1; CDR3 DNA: TGCGCCACCTTTTCGGGAACTGAAGCTTTCTTT; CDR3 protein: CATFSGTEAFF
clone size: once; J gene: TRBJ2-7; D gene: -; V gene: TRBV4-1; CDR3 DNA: TGCGCCAGCAGCGACGGACAGTCCTACGAGCAGTACTTC; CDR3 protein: CASSDGQSYEQYF
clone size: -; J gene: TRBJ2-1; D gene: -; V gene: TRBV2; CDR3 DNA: TGTGCCAGCAGTGCTAGTTACAATGAGCAGTTCTTC; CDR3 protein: CASSASYNEQFF
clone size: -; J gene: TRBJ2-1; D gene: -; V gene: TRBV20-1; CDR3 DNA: TGCAGTGCCATCCTAGTCAATGAGCAGTTCTTC; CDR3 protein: CSAILVNEQFF
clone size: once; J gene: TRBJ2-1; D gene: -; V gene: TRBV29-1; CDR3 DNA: TGCAGCGCCGAAGGGGGTTTCGATTATTACAATGAGCAGTTCTTC; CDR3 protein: CSAEGGFDYYNEQFF
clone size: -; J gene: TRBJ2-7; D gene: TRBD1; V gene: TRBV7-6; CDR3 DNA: TGTGCCAGCAGCCCCGGGACAGGTTACGAGCAGTACTTC; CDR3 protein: CASSPGTGYEQYF
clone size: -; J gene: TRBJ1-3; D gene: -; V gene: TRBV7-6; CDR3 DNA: TGTGCCAGCAAGACAGGCTCTGGAAACACCATATATTTT; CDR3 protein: CASKTGSGNTIYF
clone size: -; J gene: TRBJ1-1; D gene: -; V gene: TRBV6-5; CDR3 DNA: TGTGCCAGCATGGGCACCTACACTGAAGCTTTCTTT; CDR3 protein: CASMGTYTEAFF
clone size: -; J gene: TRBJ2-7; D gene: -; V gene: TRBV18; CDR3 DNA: TGTGCCAGCTCACCACCGGGCAAGAACTACGAGCAGTACTTC; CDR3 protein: CASSPPGKNYEQYF
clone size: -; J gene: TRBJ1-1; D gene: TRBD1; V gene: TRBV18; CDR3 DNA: TGTGCCAGCTCACCTTCGGACAGGCCGAACACTGAAGCTTTCTTT; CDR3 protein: CASSPSDRPNTEAFF
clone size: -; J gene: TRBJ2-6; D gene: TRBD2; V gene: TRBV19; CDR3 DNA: TGTGCCAGTAGTAGCGGGAGGGCCTCAGGGGCCAACGTCCTGACTTTC; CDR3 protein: CASSSGRASGANVLTF
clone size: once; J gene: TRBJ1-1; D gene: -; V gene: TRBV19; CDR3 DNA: TGTGCCAGTAGACATAGGACAGAGAACACTGAAGCTTTCTTT; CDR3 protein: CASRHRTENTEAFF
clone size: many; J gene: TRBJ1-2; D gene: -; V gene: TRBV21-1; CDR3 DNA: TGTGCCAGCAGCATCAGTAACTATGGCTACACCTTC; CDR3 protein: CASSISNYGYTF
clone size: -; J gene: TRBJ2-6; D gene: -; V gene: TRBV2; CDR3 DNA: TGTGCCAGCAGTGCCCAGGTCTCTGGGGCCAACGTCCTGACTTTC; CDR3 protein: CASSAQVSGANVLTF
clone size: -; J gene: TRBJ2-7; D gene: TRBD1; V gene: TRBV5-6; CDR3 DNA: TGTGCCAGCAGCTTGGACAGGGGTTACGAGCAGTACTTC; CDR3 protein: CASSLDRGYEQYF
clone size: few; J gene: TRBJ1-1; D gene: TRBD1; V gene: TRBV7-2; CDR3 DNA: TGTGCCAGCAGCTACACGACAGGGATGAACACTGAAGCTTTCTTT; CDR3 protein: CASSYTTGMNTEAFF
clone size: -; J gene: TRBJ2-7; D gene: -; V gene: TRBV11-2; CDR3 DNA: TGTGCCAGCAGCTTAGACAGGGTCTACGAGCAGTACTTC; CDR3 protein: CASSLDRVYEQYF
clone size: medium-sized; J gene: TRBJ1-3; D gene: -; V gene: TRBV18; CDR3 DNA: TGTGCCAGCTCATCTGGACAGTCTGACTCTGGAAACACCATATATTTT; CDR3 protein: CASSSGQSDSGNTIYF
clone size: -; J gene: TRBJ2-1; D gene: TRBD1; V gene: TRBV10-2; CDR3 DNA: TGCGCCAGCAGGGGGGACAGGGTGAATGAGCAGTTCTTC; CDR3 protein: CASRGDRVNEQFF
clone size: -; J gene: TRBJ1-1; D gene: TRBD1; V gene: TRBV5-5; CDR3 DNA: TGTGCCAGCAGCCAAGAGCAGGGGGTAAACACTGAAGCTTTCTTT; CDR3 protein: CASSQEQGVNTEAFF
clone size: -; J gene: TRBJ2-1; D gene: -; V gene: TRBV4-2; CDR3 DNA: TGTGCCAGCAGCCAAGAGCGGGAAGGTTACAATGAGCAGTTCTTC; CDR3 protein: CASSQEREGYNEQFF
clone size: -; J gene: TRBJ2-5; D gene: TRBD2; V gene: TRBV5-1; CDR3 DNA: TGCGCCAGCAGCTCAGCGGGGGGGCAAGAGACCCAGTACTTC; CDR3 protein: CASSSAGGQETQYF
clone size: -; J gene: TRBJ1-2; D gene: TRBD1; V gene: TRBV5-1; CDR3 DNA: TGCGCCAGCAGTACCGGGACAGGGACCCCGATCGGTGGCTACACCTTC; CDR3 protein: CASSTGTGTPIGGYTF
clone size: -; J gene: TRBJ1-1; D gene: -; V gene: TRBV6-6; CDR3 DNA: TGTGCCAGCAGTCGGGGGGGTGCGAACACTGAAGCTTTCTTT; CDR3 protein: CASSRGGANTEAFF
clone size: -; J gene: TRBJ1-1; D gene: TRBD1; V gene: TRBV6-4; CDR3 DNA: TGTGCCAGCAGACAGGGGGCCGTCACTGAAGCTTTCTTT; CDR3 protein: CASRQGAVTEAFF
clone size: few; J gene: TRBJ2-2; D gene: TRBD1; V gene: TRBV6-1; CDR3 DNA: TGTGCCAGCAGGGACAGGGGATACACCGGGGAGCTGTTTTTT; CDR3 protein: CASRDRGYTGELFF